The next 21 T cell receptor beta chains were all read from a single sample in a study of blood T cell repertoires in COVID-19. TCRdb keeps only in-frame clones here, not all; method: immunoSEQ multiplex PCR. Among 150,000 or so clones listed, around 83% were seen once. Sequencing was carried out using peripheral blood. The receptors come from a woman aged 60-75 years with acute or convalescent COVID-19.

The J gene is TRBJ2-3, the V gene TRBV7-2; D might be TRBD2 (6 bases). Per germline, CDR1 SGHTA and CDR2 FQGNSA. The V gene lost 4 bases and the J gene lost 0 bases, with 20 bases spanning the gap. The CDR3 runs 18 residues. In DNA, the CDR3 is TGTGCCAGCAGCTCCGGGCCCTGGGGGGAAGTTAGCACAGATACGCAGTATTTT. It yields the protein CASSSGPWGEVSTDTQYF.

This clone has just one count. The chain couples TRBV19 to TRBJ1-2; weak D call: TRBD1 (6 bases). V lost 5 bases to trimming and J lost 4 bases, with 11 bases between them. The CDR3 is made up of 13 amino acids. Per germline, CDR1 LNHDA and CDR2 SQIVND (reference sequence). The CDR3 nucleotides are TGTGCCAGTAGTCAGGACAGTTTCTATGGCTACACCTTC. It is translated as CASSQDSFYGYTF.

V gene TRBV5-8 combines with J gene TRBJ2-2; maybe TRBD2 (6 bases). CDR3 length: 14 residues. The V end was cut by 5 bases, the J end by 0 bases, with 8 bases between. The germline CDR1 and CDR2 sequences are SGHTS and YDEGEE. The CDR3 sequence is CASSPGANTGELFF. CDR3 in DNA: TGTGCCAGCAGTCCGGGGGCGAACACCGGGGAGCTGTTTTTT.

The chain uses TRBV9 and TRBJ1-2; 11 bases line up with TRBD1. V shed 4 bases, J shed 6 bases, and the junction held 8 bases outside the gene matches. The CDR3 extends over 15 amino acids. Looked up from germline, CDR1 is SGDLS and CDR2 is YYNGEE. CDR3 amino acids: CASSPYRDRGDGYTF. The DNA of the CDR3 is TGTGCCAGCAGCCCTTACCGGGACAGGGGGGATGGCTACACCTTC.

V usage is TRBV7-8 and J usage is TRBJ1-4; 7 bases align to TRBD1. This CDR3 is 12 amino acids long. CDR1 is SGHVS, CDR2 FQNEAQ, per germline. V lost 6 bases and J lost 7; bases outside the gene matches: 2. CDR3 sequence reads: CASSRQGEKLFF. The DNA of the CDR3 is TGTGCCAGCAGTCGACAGGGTGAAAAACTGTTTTTT.

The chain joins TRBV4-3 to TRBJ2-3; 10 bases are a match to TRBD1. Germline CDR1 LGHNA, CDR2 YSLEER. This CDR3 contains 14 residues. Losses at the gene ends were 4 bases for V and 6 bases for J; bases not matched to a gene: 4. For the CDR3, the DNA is TGCGCCAGCAGCCCCTGGACAGGGGGGGATACGCAGTATTTT. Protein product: CASSPWTGGDTQYF.

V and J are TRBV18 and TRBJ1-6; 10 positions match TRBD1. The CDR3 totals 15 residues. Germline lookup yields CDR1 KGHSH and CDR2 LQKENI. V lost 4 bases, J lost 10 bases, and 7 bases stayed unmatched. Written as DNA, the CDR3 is TGTGCCAGCTCACGCGGGGACAGGGGATCGTCACCCCTCCACTTT. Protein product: CASSRGDRGSSPLHF.

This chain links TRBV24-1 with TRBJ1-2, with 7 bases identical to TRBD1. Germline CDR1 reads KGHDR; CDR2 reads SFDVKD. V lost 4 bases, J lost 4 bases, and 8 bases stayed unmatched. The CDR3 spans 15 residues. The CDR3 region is CATSEPGQPSYGYTF. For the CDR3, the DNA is TGTGCCACCAGTGAGCCGGGACAGCCGTCCTATGGCTACACCTTC.

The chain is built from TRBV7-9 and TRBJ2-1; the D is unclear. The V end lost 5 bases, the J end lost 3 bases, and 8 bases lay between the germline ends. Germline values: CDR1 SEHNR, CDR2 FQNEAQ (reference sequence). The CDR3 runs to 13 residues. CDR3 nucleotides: TGTGCCAGCAGCCAGCTAGGCTACAATGAGCAGTTCTTC. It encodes CASSQLGYNEQFF.

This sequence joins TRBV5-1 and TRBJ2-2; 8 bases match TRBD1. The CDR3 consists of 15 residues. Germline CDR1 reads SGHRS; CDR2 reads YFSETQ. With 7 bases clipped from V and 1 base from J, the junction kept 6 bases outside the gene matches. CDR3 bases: TGCGCCAGCGAGACCGGGACAGGGAACACCGGGGAGCTGTTTTTT. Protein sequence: CASETGTGNTGELFF.

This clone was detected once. The chain's CDR3 is CASSINQGSAYEQYF. In DNA form, the CDR3 reads TGTGCCAGTAGTATAAATCAGGGAAGTGCCTACGAGCAGTACTTC. The V call is TRBV19, the J call TRBJ2-7; a weak D match, TRBD1 (5 bases). This CDR3 contains 15 residues. Per germline, CDR1 LNHDA and CDR2 SQIVND (reference sequence). V lost 2 bases, J lost 2 bases, and 13 bases lay in between.

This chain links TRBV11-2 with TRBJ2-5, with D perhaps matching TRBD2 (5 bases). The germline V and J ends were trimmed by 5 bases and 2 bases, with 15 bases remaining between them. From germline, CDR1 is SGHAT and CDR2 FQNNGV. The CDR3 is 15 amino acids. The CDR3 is CASSPVRGVQETQYF. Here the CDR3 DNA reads TGTGCCAGCAGCCCAGTCCGGGGTGTTCAAGAGACCCAGTACTTC.

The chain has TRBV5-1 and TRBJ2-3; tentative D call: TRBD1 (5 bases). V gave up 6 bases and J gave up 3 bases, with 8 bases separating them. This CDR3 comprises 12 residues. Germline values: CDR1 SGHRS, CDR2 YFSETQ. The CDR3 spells CASTRDTDTQYF. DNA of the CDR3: TGCGCCAGCACCAGGGATACAGATACGCAGTATTTT.

This chain's CDR3 is CASSFVVNQPQHF. CDR3 DNA sequence: TGTGCCAGCAGTTTCGTAGTCAATCAGCCCCAGCATTTT. The chain uses TRBV28 and TRBJ1-5, with unresolved D. The V gene lost 3 bases and the J gene lost 3 bases, with 6 bases spanning the gap. Germline-derived CDR1 and CDR2 are MDHEN and SYDVKM. The length of the CDR3 is 13 residues.

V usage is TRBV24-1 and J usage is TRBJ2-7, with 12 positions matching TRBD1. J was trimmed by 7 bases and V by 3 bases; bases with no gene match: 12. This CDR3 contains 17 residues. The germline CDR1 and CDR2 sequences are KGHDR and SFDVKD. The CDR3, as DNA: TGTGCCACCAGTGATGCCCGGGACAGGGGGCCCCGGGTAGAGCAGTACTTC. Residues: CATSDARDRGPRVEQYF.

The CDR3 DNA follows: TGTGCCAGCAACGGACGGATAGCGGGGGGGCCTTCCTACAATGAGCAGTTCTTC. Its protein product is CASNGRIAGGPSYNEQFF. The chain employs TRBV2 and TRBJ2-1, with 11 bases fitting TRBD2. CDR1 is SNHLY and CDR2 is FYNNEI in the germline V gene. J was trimmed by 1 base and V by 7 bases; bases with no gene match: 12. The CDR3 runs to 18 residues.

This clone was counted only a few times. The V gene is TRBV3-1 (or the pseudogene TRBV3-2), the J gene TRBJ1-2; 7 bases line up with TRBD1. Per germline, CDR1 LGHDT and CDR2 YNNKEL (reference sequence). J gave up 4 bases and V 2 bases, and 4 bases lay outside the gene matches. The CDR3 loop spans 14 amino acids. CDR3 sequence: CASSQLGQPYGYTF. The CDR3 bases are TGTGCCAGCAGCCAATTGGGACAGCCCTATGGCTACACCTTC.

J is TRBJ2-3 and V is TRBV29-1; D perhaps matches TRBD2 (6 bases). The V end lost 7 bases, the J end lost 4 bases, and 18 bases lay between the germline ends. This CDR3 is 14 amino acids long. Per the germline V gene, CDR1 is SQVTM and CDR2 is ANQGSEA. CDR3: CSARAGRLPDTQYF. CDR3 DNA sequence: TGCAGCGCTCGAGCGGGCCGGCTACCAGATACGCAGTATTTT.

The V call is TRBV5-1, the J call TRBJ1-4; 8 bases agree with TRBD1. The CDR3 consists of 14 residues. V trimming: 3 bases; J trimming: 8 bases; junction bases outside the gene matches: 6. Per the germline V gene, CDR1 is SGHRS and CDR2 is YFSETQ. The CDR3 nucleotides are TGCGCCAGCAGCTGGACAGGGTCTCGAGAAAAACTGTTTTTT. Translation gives CASSWTGSREKLFF.

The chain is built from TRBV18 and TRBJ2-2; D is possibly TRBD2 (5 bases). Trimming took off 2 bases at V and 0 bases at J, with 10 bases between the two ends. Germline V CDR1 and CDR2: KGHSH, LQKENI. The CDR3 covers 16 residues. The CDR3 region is CASSPSTGTNTGELFF. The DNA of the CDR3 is TGTGCCAGCTCACCATCGACCGGGACGAACACCGGGGAGCTGTTTTTT.

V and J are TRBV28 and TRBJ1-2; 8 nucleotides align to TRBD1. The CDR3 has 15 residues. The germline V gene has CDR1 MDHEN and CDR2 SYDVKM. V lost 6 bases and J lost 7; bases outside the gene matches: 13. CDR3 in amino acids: CASSSLGQAAGGYTF. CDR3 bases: TGTGCCAGCAGCAGCTTGGGACAGGCTGCTGGTGGCTACACCTTC.